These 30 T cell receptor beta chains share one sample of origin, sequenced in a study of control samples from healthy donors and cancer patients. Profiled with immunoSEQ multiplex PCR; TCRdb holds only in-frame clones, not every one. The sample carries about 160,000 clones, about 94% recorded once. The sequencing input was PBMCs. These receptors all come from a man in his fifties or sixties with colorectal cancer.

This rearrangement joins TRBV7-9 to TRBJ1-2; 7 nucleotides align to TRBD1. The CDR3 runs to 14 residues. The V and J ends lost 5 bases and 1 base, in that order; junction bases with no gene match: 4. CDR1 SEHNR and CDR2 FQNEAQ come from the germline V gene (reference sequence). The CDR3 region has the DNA TGTGCCAGCAGCATCGGGACAGATAACTATGGCTACACCTTC. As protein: CASSIGTDNYGYTF.

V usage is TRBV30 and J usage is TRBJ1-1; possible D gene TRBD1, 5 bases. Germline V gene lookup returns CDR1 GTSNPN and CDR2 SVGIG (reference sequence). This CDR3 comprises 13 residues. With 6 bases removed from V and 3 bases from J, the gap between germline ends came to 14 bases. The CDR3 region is CACQTGAYTEAFF. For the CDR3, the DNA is TGTGCCTGCCAAACTGGGGCCTACACTGAAGCTTTCTTT.

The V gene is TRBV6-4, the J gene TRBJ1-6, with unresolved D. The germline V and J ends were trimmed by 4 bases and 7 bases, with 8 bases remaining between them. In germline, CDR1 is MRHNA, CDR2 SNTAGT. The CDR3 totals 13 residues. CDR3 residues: CASSVGSNSPLHF. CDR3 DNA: TGTGCCAGCAGTGTTGGTTCCAATTCACCCCTCCACTTT.

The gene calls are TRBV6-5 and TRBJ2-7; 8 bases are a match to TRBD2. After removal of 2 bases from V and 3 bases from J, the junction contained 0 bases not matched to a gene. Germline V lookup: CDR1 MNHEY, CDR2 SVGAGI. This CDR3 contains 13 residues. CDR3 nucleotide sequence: TGTGCCAGCAGTTACCGGGAGGGCTACGAGCAGTACTTC. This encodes CASSYREGYEQYF.

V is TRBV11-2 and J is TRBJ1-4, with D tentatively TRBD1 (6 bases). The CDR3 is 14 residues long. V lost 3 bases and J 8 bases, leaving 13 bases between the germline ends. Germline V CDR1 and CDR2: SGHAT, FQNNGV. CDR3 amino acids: CASSLQGPEEKLFF. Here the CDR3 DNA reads TGTGCCAGCAGCTTGCAGGGGCCTGAGGAAAAACTGTTTTTT.

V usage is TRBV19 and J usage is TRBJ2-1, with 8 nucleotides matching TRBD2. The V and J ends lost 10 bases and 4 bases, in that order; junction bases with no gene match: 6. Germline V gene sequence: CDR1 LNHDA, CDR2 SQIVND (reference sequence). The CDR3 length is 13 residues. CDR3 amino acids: CATQRGPYNEQFF. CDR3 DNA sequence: TGTGCCACTCAGCGGGGGCCTTACAATGAGCAGTTCTTC.

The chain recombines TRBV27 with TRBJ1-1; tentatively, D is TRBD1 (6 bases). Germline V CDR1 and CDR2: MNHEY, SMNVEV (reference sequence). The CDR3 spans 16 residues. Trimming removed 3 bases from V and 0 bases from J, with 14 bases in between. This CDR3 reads CASSFIGGTLNTEAFF. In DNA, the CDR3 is TGTGCCAGCAGTTTTATAGGGGGGACGCTGAACACTGAAGCTTTCTTT.

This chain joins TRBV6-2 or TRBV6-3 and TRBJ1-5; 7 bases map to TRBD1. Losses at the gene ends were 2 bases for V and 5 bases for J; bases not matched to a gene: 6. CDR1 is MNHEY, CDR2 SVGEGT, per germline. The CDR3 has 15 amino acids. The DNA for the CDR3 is TGTGCCAGCAGTTACCGAGACAGGGTAGATCAGCCCCAGCATTTT. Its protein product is CASSYRDRVDQPQHF.

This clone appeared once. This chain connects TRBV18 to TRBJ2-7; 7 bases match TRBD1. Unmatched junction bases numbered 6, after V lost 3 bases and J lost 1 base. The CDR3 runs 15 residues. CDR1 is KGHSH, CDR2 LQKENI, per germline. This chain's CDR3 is CASSPMTGNSYEQYF. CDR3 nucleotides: TGTGCCAGCTCACCGATGACAGGGAATTCCTACGAGCAGTACTTC.

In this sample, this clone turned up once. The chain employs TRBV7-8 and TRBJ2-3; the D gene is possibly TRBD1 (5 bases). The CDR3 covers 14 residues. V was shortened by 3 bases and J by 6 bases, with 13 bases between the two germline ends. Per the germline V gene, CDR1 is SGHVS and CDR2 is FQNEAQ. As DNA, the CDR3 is TGTGCCAGCAGCTTCCTACCAGGGCGGGATACGCAGTATTTT. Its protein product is CASSFLPGRDTQYF.

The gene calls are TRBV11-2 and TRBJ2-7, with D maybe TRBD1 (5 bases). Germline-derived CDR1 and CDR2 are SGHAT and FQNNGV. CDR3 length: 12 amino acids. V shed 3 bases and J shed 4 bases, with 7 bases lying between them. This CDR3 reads CASSFQGYEQYF. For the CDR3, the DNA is TGTGCCAGCAGCTTCCAGGGTTACGAGCAGTACTTC.

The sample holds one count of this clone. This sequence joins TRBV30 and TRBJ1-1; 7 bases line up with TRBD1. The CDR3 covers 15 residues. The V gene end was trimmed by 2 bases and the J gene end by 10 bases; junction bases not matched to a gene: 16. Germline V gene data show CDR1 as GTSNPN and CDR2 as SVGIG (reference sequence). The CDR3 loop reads CAWSQKGQAAGAAFF. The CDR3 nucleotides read TGTGCCTGGAGTCAAAAAGGACAGGCCGCCGGGGCAGCTTTCTTT. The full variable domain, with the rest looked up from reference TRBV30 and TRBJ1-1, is SQTIHQWPATLVQPVGSPLSLECTVEGTSNPNLYWYRQAAGRGLQLLFYSVGIGQISSEVPQNLSASRPQDRQFILSSKKLLLSDSGFYLCAWSQKGQAAGAAFFGQGTRLTVV.

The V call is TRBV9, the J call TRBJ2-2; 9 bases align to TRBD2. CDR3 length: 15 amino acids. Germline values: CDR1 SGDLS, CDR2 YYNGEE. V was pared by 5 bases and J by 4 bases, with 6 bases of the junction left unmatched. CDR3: CASRASGGPTGELFF. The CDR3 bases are TGTGCCAGCAGGGCCAGCGGGGGGCCCACCGGGGAGCTGTTTTTT. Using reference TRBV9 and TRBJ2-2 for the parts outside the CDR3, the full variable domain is DSGVTQTPKHLITATGQRVTLRCSPRSGDLSVYWYQQSLDQGLQFLIQYYNGEERAKGNILERFSAQQFPDLHSELNLSSLELGDSALYFCASRASGGPTGELFFGEGSRLTVL.

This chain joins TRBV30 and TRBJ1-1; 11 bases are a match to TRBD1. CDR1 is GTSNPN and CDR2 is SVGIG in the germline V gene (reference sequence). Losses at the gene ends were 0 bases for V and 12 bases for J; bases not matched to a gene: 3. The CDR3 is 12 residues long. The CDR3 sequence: CAWSVRTGGTFF. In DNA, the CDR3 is TGTGCCTGGAGTGTACGGACAGGGGGCACTTTCTTT.

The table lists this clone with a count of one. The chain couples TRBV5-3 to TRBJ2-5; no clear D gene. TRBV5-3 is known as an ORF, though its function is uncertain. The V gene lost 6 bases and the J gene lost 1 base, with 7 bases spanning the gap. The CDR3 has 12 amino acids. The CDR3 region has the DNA TGTGCCAGAATCACCCCCCAAGAGACCCAGTACTTC. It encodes CARITPQETQYF.

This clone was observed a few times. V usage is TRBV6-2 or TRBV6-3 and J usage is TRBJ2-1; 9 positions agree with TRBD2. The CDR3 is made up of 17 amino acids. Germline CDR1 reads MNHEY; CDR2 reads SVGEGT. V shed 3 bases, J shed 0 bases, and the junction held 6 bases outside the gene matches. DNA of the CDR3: TGTGCCAGCAGTTATAATCCGGGACTAGCCTCCTACAATGAGCAGTTCTTC. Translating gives CASSYNPGLASYNEQFF.

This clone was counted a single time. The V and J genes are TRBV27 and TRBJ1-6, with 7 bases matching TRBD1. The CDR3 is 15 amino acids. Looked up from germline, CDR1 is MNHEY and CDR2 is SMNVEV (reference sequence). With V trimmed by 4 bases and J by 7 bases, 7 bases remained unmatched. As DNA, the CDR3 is TGTGCCAGCAGTTGGACGGGACAGAAAAATTCACCCCTCCACTTT. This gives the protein CASSWTGQKNSPLHF.

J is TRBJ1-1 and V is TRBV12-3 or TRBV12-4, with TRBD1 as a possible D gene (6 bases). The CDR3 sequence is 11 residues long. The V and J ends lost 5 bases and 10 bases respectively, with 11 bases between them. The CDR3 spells CASSPPGAAFF. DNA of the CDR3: TGTGCCAGCAGTCCCCCGGGGGCAGCTTTCTTT.

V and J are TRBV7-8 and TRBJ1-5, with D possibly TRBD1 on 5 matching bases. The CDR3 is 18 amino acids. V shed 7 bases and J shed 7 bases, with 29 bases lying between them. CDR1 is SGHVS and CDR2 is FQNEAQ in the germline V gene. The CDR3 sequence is CASTRSWGGEAGEQPQHF. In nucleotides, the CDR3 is TGTGCCAGCACCCGATCCTGGGGGGGGGAGGCTGGGGAACAGCCCCAGCATTTT.

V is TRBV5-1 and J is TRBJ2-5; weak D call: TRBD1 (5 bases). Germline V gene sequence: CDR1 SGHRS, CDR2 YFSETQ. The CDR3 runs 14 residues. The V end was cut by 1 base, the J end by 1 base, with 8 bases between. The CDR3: CASSLMDIQETQYF. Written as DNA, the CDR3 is TGCGCCAGCAGCTTGATGGACATCCAAGAGACCCAGTACTTC.

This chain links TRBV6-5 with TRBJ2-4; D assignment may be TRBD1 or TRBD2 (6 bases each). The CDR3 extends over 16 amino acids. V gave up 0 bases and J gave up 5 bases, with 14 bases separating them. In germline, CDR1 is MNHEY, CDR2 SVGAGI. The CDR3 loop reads CASSYSNWGAQNIQYF. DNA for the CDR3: TGTGCCAGCAGTTACTCGAATTGGGGGGCTCAAAACATTCAGTACTTC.

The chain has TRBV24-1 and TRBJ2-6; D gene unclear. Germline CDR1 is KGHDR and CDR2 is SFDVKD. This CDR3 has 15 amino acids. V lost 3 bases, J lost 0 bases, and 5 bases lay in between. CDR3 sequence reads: CATSDQSSGANVLTF. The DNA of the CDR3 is TGTGCCACCAGTGATCAAAGCTCTGGGGCCAACGTCCTGACTTTC.

The CDR3, as DNA: TGTGCCACCAGTGACTCACCGGGGGGGCACCCCGAGGGAGAGACCCAGTACTTC. Translated, it gives CATSDSPGGHPEGETQYF. This rearrangement joins TRBV24-1 to TRBJ2-5, with TRBD2 matching over 8 bases. V lost 4 bases to trimming and J lost 4 bases; unmatched junction nucleotides: 16. Germline V CDR1 and CDR2: KGHDR, SFDVKD. The CDR3 spans 18 residues.

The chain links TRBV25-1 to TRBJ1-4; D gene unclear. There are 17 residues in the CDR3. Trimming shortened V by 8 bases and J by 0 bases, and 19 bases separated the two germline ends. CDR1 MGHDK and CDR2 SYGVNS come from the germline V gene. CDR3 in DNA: TGTGCCAGCCTACACTCCGGACGTAGGCCAACTAATGAAAAACTGTTTTTT. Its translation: CASLHSGRRPTNEKLFF.

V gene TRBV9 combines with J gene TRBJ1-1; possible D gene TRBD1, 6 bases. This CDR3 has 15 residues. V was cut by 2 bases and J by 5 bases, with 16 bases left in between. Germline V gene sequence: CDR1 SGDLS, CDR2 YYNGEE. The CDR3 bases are TGTGCCAGCAGCGTCGGCAGGGGTTTAGGGACTGAAGCTTTCTTT. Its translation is CASSVGRGLGTEAFF.

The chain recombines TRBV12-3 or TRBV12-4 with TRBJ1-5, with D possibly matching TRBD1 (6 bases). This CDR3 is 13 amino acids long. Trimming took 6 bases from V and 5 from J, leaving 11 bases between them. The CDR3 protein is CASSPNRDQPQHF. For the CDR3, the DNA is TGTGCCAGCAGCCCTAACAGGGATCAGCCCCAGCATTTT.

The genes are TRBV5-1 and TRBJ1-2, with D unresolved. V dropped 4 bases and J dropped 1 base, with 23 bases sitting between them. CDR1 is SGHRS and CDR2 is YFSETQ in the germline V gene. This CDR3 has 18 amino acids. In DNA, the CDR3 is TGCGCCAGCAGCCTTGCGCCGCCTGCGCCAGGCAATAACTATGGCTACACCTTC. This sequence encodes CASSLAPPAPGNNYGYTF.

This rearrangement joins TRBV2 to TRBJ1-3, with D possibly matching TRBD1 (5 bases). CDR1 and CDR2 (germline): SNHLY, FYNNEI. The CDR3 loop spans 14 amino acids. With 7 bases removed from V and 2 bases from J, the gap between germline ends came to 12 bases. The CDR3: CASTGVAAGNTIYF. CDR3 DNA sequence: TGTGCCAGCACGGGGGTAGCGGCTGGAAACACCATATATTTT.

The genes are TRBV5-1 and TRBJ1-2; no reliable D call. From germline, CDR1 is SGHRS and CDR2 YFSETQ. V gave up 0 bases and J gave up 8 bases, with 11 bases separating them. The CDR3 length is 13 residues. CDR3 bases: TGCGCCAGCAGCTTGGGAATTGAGGAAGGCTACACCTTC. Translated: CASSLGIEEGYTF.

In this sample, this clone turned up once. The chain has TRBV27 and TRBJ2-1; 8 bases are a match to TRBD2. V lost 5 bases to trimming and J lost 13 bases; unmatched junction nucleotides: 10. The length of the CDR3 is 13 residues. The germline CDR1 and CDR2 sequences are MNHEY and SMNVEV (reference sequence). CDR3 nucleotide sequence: TGTGCCAGCAGTCCAAGCTTCGGGGGGGCTCAGTTCTTC. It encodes CASSPSFGGAQFF.